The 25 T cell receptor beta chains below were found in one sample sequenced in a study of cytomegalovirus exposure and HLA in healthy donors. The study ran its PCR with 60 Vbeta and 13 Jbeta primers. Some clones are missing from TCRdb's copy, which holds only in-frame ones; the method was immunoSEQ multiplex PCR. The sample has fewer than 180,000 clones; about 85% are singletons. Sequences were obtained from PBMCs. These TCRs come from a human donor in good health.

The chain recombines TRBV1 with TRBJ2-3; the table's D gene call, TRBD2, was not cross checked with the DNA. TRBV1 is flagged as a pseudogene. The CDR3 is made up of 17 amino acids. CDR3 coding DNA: TGCACCAGCAGCCCTTCACCGCTAGCGAACGGCACAGATACGCAGTATTTT. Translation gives CTSSPSPLANGTDTQYF.

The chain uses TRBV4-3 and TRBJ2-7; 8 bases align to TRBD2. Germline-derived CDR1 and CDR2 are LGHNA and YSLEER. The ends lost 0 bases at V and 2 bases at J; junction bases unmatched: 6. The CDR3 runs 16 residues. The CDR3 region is CASSQEWASGPYEQYF. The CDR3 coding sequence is TGCGCCAGCAGCCAAGAGTGGGCTAGCGGGCCCTACGAGCAGTACTTC.

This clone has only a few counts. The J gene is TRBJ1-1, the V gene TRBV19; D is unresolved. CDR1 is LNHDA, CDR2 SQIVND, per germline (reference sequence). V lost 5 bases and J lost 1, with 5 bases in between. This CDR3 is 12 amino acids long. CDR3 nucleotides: TGTGCCAGTAGTTACTCGAACACTGAAGCTTTCTTT. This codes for CASSYSNTEAFF.

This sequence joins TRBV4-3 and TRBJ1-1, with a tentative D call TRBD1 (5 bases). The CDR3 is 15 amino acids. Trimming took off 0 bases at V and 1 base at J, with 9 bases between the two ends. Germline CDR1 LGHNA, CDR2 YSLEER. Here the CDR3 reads CASSQDGGGNTEAFF. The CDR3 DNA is TGCGCCAGCAGCCAAGATGGGGGGGGGAACACTGAAGCTTTCTTT.

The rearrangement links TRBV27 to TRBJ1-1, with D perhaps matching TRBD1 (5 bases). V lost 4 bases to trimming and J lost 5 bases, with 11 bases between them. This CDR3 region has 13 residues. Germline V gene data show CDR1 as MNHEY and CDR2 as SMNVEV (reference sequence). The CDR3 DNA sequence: TGTGCCAGCAGTTCACCAAAGGGGACTGAAGCTTTCTTT. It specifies CASSSPKGTEAFF.

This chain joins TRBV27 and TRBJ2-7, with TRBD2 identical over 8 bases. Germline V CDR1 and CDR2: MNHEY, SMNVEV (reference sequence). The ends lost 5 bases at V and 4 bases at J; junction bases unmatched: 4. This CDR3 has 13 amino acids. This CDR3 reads CASSSGGDYEQYF. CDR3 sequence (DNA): TGTGCCAGCAGTAGCGGGGGCGATTACGAGCAGTACTTC.

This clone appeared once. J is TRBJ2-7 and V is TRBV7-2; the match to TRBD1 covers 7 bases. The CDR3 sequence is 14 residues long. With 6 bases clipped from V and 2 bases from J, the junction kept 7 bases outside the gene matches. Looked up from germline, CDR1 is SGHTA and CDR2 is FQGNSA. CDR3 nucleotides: TGTGCCAGCAGTCCACGACAGGGCCCCTACGAGCAGTACTTC. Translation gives CASSPRQGPYEQYF.

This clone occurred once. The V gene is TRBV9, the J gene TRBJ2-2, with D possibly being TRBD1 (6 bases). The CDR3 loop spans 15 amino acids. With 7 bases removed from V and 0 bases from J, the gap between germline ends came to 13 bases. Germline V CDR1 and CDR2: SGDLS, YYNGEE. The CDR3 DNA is TGTGCCAGCGGTCGAGGGGGTACGAACACCGGGGAGCTGTTTTTT. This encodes CASGRGGTNTGELFF.

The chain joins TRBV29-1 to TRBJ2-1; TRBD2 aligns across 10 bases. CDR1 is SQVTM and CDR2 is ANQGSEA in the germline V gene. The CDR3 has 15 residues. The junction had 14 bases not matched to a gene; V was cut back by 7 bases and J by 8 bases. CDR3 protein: CSGGLAGVIGDEQFF. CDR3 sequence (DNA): TGCAGCGGGGGGCTAGCGGGAGTCATTGGCGATGAGCAGTTCTTC.

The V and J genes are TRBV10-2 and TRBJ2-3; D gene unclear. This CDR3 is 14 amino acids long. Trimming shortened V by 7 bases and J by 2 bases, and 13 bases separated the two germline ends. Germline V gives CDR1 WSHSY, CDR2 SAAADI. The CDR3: CASTFTVLTDTQYF. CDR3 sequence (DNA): TGCGCCAGCACGTTTACGGTTCTCACAGATACGCAGTATTTT.

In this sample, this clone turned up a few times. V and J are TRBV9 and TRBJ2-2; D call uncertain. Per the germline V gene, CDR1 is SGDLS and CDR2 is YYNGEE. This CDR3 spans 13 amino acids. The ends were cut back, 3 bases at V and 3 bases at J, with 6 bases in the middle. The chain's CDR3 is CASSAQDTGELFF. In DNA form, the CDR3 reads TGTGCCAGCAGCGCCCAGGACACCGGGGAGCTGTTTTTT. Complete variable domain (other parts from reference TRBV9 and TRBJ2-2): DSGVTQTPKHLITATGQRVTLRCSPRSGDLSVYWYQQSLDQGLQFLIQYYNGEERAKGNILERFSAQQFPDLHSELNLSSLELGDSALYFCASSAQDTGELFFGEGSRLTVL.

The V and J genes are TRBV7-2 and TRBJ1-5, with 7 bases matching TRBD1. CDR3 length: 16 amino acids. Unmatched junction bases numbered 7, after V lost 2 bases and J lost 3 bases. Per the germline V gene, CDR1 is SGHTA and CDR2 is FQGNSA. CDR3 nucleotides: TGTGCCAGCAGCTTAATAACGGGACAGATCAATCAGCCCCAGCATTTT. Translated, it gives CASSLITGQINQPQHF. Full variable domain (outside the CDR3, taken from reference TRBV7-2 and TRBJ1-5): GAGVSQSPSNKVTEKGKDVELRCDPISGHTALYWYRQSLGQGLEFLIYFQGNSAPDKSGLPSDRFSAERTGGSVSTLTIQRTQQEDSAVYLCASSLITGQINQPQHFGDGTRLSIL.

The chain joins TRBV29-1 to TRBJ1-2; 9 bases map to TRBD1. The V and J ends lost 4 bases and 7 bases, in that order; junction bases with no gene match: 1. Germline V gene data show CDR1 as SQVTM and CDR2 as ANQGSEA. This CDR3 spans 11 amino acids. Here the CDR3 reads CSVGDRAGYTF. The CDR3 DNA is TGCAGCGTTGGGGACAGGGCTGGCTACACCTTC.

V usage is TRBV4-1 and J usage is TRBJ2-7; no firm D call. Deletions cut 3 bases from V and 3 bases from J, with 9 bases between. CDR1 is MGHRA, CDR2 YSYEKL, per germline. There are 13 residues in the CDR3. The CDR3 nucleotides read TGCGCCAGCAGCCAGGCCGCATTCTACGAGCAGTACTTC. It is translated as CASSQAAFYEQYF.

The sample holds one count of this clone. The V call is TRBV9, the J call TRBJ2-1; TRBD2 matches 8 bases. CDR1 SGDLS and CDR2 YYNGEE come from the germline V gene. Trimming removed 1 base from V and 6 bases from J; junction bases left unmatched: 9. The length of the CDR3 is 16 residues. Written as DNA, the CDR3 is TGTGCCAGCAGCGTAAAGACGAGGACTAGCCTCAATGAGCAGTTCTTC. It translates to CASSVKTRTSLNEQFF.

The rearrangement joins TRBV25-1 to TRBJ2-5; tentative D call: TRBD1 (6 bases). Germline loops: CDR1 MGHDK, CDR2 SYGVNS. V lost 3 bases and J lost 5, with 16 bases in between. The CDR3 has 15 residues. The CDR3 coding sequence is TGTGCCAGCAGTGACCCCCAGGGGAATGGGGAGACCCAGTACTTC. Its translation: CASSDPQGNGETQYF.

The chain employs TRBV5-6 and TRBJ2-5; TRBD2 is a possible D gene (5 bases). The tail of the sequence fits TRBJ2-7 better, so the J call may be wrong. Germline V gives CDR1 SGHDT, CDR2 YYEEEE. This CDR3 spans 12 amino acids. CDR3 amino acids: CASSSGTYEQYF. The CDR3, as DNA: TGTGCCAGCAGCTCGGGAACCTACGAGCAGTACTTC.

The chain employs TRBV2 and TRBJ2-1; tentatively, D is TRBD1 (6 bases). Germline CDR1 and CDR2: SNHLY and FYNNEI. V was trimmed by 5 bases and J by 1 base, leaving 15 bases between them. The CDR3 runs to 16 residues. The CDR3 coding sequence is TGTGCCAGCAGTAACACCGGACAGCCTTCCTACAATGAGCAGTTCTTC. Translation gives CASSNTGQPSYNEQFF.

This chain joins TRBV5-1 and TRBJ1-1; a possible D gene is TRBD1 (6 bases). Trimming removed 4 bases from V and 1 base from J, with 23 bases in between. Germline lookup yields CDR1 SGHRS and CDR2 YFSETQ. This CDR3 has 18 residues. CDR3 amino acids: CASSPPELGASRNTEAFF. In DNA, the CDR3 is TGCGCCAGCAGCCCCCCGGAGTTGGGGGCTTCCCGGAACACTGAAGCTTTCTTT.

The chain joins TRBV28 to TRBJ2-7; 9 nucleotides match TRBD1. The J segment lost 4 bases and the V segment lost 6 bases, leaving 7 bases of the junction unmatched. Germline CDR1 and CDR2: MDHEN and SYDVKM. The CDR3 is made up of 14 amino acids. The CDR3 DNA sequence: TGTGCCAGCAGCCATGGACAGGGGATATACGAGCAGTACTTC. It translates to CASSHGQGIYEQYF.

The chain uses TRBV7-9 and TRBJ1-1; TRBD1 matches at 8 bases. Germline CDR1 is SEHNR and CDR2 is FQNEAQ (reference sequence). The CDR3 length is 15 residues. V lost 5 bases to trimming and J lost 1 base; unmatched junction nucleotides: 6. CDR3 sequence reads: CASSLRQGRNTEAFF. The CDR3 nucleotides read TGTGCCAGCAGCCTCCGACAGGGGAGGAACACTGAAGCTTTCTTT. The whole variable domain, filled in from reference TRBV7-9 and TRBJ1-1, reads DTGVSQNPRHKITKRGQNVTFRCDPISEHNRLYWYRQTLGQGPEFLTYFQNEAQLEKSRLLSDRFSAERPKGSFSTLEIQRTEQGDSAMYLCASSLRQGRNTEAFFGQGTRLTVV.

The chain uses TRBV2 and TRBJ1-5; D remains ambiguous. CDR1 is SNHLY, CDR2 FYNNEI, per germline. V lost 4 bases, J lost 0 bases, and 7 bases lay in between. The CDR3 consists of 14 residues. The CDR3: CASSAQVSNQPQHF. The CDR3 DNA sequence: TGTGCCAGCAGTGCCCAGGTTAGCAATCAGCCCCAGCATTTT.

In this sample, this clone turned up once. The CDR3 loop reads CASSPLAPGLAGGPYEQYF. In nucleotides, the CDR3 is TGTGCCAGTAGTCCCCTCGCTCCCGGACTAGCGGGAGGGCCCTACGAGCAGTACTTC. The V and J genes are TRBV19 and TRBJ2-7; TRBD2 agrees at 15 bases. This CDR3 contains 19 residues. The ends lost 5 bases at V and 2 bases at J; junction bases unmatched: 13. Germline CDR1 is LNHDA and CDR2 is SQIVND (reference sequence).

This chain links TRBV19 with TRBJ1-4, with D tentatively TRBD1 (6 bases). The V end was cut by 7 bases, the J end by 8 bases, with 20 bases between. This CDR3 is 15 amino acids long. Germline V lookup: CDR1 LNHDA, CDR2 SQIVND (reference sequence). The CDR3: CASNTGTLEGEKLFF. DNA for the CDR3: TGTGCCAGTAATACAGGGACCCTTGAGGGGGAAAAACTGTTTTTT.

In DNA form, the CDR3 reads TGTGCCAGCAGCTTTGGGACAGGGCACACCGGGGAGCTGTTTTTT. This gives the protein CASSFGTGHTGELFF. This chain connects TRBV5-6 to TRBJ2-2, with 9 nucleotides matching TRBD1. The germline V gene encodes CDR1 SGHDT and CDR2 YYEEEE. The CDR3 has 15 amino acids. J gave up 3 bases and V 2 bases, and 2 bases lay outside the gene matches.